Below, 25 T cell receptor beta chains from the same sample are listed, as sequenced in a study of T cells after yellow fever vaccination. Each CDR3 protein gets one entry after TCRdb re-called the 5' RACE reads with MiXCR. Of 610,000 or so distinct CDR3 sequences listed, over 9% were seen once; the top ten hold 15%. The sequencing used PBMCs, collected on the day of the yellow fever booster vaccination. Receptor source: a man between 25 and 39 years old who received the YFV17D yellow fever vaccine.

This clonotype was seen a few times. The J gene is TRBJ2-2, the V gene TRBV25-1; possible D gene TRBD2, 6 bases. The CDR3 sequence is 15 residues long. V was clipped by 3 bases and J by 4 bases, with 12 bases between them. CDR1 MGHDK and CDR2 SYGVNS come from the germline V gene. The CDR3 DNA is TGTGCCAGCAGTGACCAAGCGCGGGGCACCGGGGAGCTGTTTTTT. Amino acid sequence: CASSDQARGTGELFF.

This clonotype was picked up a small number of times. The chain carries TRBV10-1 and TRBJ1-1; tentative D call: TRBD1 (5 bases). The germline CDR1 and CDR2 sequences are WNHNN and SYGVQD (reference sequence). This CDR3 is built from 14 residues. The V and J ends lost 5 bases and 4 bases respectively, with 14 bases between them. The CDR3 here is CASSSHGAGTEAFF. CDR3 in DNA: TGCGCCAGCAGTTCCCACGGGGCGGGCACTGAAGCTTTCTTT.

The chain is built from TRBV20-1 and TRBJ1-1, with TRBD1 matching over 12 bases. This CDR3 contains 14 residues. V shed 6 bases and J 4 bases; nucleotides not matched to a gene: 6. Germline V gene lookup returns CDR1 DFQATT and CDR2 SNEGSKA (reference sequence). The CDR3 bases are TGCAGTGCGGGACAGGGGGCGCAGGGCACTGAAGCTTTCTTT. Its protein is CSAGQGAQGTEAFF.

This clonotype was recorded many times. The rearrangement uses TRBV6-2 or TRBV6-3 and TRBJ2-1; TRBD2 agrees at 9 bases. Per germline, CDR1 MNHEY and CDR2 SVGEGT. J was trimmed by 9 bases and V by 6 bases; bases with no gene match: 24. CDR3 length equals 19 residues. CDR3: CASRNPAGGSKAKRGEQFF. The CDR3 DNA reads as TGTGCCAGCAGGAATCCAGCGGGAGGTTCAAAGGCGAAAAGGGGTGAGCAGTTCTTC.

The chain combines TRBV4-3 with TRBJ1-1; D remains unclear. The CDR3 length is 15 residues. Germline CDR1 reads LGHNA; CDR2 reads YSLEER. V was clipped by 2 bases and J by 5 bases, with 15 bases between them. In nucleotides, the CDR3 is TGCGCCAGCAGCCAACAATCTGGGGTGGGAACTGAAGCTTTCTTT. It codes for CASSQQSGVGTEAFF.

The chain uses TRBV5-1 and TRBJ2-7; 7 positions agree with TRBD2. Germline CDR1 SGHRS, CDR2 YFSETQ. V shed 1 base, J shed 4 bases, and the junction held 8 bases outside the gene matches. There are 15 residues in the CDR3. CDR3 sequence: CASSLPGGSPYEQYF. CDR3 DNA: TGCGCCAGCAGCTTGCCCGGCGGGAGCCCATACGAGCAGTACTTC.

This clonotype was picked up a small number of times. The V call is TRBV6-5, the J call TRBJ2-4, with TRBD1 as a possible D gene (5 bases). Trimming pared 6 bases from V and 8 bases from J, leaving 17 bases between. Germline V CDR1 and CDR2: MNHEY, SVGAGI. The CDR3 spans 14 residues. CDR3 amino acids: CASRYQTRADIQYF. The CDR3, as DNA: TGTGCCAGCAGGTACCAGACCAGGGCTGACATTCAGTACTTC.

V and J are TRBV11-2 and TRBJ2-5; 10 bases agree with TRBD2. CDR3 length: 16 residues. V was pared by 1 base and J by 2 bases, with 4 bases of the junction left unmatched. Germline V gene lookup returns CDR1 SGHAT and CDR2 FQNNGV. CDR3 sequence (DNA): TGTGCCAGCAGCTTAGTGACTAGCGGGCAACAAGAGACCCAGTACTTC. It yields the protein CASSLVTSGQQETQYF. Full variable domain (outside the CDR3, taken from reference TRBV11-2 and TRBJ2-5): EAGVAQSPRYKIIEKRQSVAFWCNPISGHATLYWYQQILGQGPKLLIQFQNNGVVDDSQLPKDRFSAERLKGVDSTLKIQPAKLEDSAVYLCASSLVTSGQQETQYFGPGTRLLVL.

This clonotype came up a few times. The J gene is TRBJ2-7, the V gene TRBV4-3, with D unclear. With 0 bases removed from V and 1 base from J, the gap between germline ends came to 13 bases. The germline gives CDR1 LGHNA, CDR2 YSLEER. This CDR3 is built from 16 residues. In nucleotides, the CDR3 is TGCGCCAGCAGCCAAGAGAGGTGGCAGCTTTCCTACGAGCAGTACTTC. This gives the protein CASSQERWQLSYEQYF.

Comment on this clonotype: A much larger clone differs by one base, so this may be a read error. The chain employs TRBV6-1 and TRBJ2-1, with D perhaps TRBD2 (5 bases). This CDR3 is built from 16 residues. Germline-derived CDR1 and CDR2 are MNHNS and SASEGT. CDR3 in DNA: TGTGCCAGCAGCCAACCCCGTGGAGGTGGCGTGGATGAGCTGTTCTTC. Translating gives CASSQPRGGGVDELFF.

This chain joins TRBV6-2 or TRBV6-3 and TRBJ2-2, with D possibly being TRBD2 (6 bases). V was trimmed by 4 bases and J by 6 bases, leaving 15 bases between them. This CDR3 has 15 residues. Germline V CDR1 and CDR2: MNHEY, SVGEGT. Here the CDR3 DNA reads TGTGCCAGCAGTTCGTATACCAGGGAGGCCGGGGAGCTGTTTTTT. This encodes CASSSYTREAGELFF.

This clonotype was counted a few times. This chain joins TRBV5-1 and TRBJ2-2; TRBD2 is a possible D gene (5 bases). CDR3 length: 14 amino acids. V was shortened by 1 base and J by 7 bases, with 11 bases between the two germline ends. Germline V lookup: CDR1 SGHRS, CDR2 YFSETQ. For the CDR3, the DNA is TGCGCCAGCAGCTTGTCCCGGGGAGACGGGGAGCTGTTTTTT. Amino acids: CASSLSRGDGELFF.

This clonotype has a handful of counts. V is TRBV7-9 and J is TRBJ2-1; 10 bases fit TRBD2. Germline V CDR1 and CDR2: SEHNR, FQNEAQ (reference sequence). The length of the CDR3 is 15 residues. After removal of 2 bases from V and 9 bases from J, the junction contained 7 bases not matched to a gene. CDR3 residues: CASSLSSGSRGEQFF. CDR3 in DNA: TGTGCCAGCAGCTTATCTAGCGGGAGCCGTGGTGAGCAGTTCTTC.

The V and J genes are TRBV30 and TRBJ1-5, with TRBD1 identical over 11 bases. Germline CDR1 GTSNPN, CDR2 SVGIG (reference sequence). V lost 7 bases to trimming and J lost 7 bases; unmatched junction nucleotides: 3. CDR3 length: 12 residues. In DNA form, the CDR3 reads TGTGCCTTCCGGGACAGGGGGCAGCCCCAGCATTTT. This codes for CAFRDRGQPQHF.

This chain connects TRBV28 to TRBJ2-3; D possibly corresponds to TRBD2 (5 bases). The CDR3 has 12 residues. Trimming cost V 7 bases and J 6 bases, with 11 bases left between them. Germline CDR1 and CDR2: MDHEN and SYDVKM. The CDR3 spells CASISPGDTQYF. CDR3 bases: TGTGCCAGCATTTCCCCGGGGGATACGCAGTATTTT.

Ten or more counts support this clonotype. The rearrangement joins TRBV7-2 to TRBJ2-5; no clear D gene. CDR1 is SGHTA and CDR2 is FQGNSA in the germline V gene. This CDR3 has 13 amino acids. Trimming took 0 bases from V and 2 from J, leaving 4 bases between them. DNA for the CDR3: TGTGCCAGCAGCTTAGCGCGACAAGAGACCCAGTACTTC. This codes for CASSLARQETQYF. Full variable domain (missing parts from reference TRBV7-2 and TRBJ2-5): GAGVSQSPSNKVTEKGKDVELRCDPISGHTALYWYRQSLGQGLEFLIYFQGNSAPDKSGLPSDRFSAERTGGSVSTLTIQRTQQEDSAVYLCASSLARQETQYFGPGTRLLVL.

The chain employs TRBV19 and TRBJ2-3, with D possibly being TRBD1 (5 bases). V lost 4 bases and J 2 bases, leaving 13 bases between the germline ends. Germline V gives CDR1 LNHDA, CDR2 SQIVND (reference sequence). CDR3 length: 15 residues. Here the CDR3 reads CASSSDSLNTDTQYF. In nucleotides, the CDR3 is TGTGCCAGTAGTAGCGACAGCCTCAACACAGATACGCAGTATTTT.

This clonotype was seen more than once but under ten times. The chain carries TRBV10-2 and TRBJ2-1; TRBD2 matches 12 bases. J gave up 5 bases and V 6 bases, and 5 bases lay outside the gene matches. Germline V gene sequence: CDR1 WSHSY, CDR2 SAAADI. This CDR3 region has 15 residues. CDR3: CASRRTSGTHNEQFF. CDR3 sequence (DNA): TGCGCCAGCAGGCGGACTAGCGGGACCCACAATGAGCAGTTCTTC.

The chain combines TRBV6-2 or TRBV6-3 with TRBJ1-5; D not certain. The ends were cut back, 5 bases at V and 2 bases at J, with 10 bases in the middle. This CDR3 region has 14 residues. Germline CDR1 MNHEY, CDR2 SVGEGT. The CDR3 nucleotides are TGTGCCAGCAGTGCCAGTAGGCGCAATCAGCCCCAGCATTTT. This codes for CASSASRRNQPQHF.

The chain combines TRBV4-3 with TRBJ2-1, with D tentatively TRBD1 (5 bases). CDR3 size: 16 residues. CDR1 is LGHNA and CDR2 is YSLEER in the germline V gene. The V and J ends lost 0 bases and 10 bases respectively, with 19 bases between them. The DNA of the CDR3 is TGCGCCAGCAGCCAAGATTATCAGGGAAGTAGCAGGGAGCAGTTCTTC. Protein: CASSQDYQGSSREQFF.

The gene calls are TRBV5-1 and TRBJ2-7; no clear D. CDR1 SGHRS and CDR2 YFSETQ come from the germline V gene. With 4 bases removed from V and 7 bases from J, the gap between germline ends came to 15 bases. The CDR3 spans 13 residues. The CDR3 region is CASSPQMAREQYF. For the CDR3, the DNA is TGCGCCAGCAGCCCGCAGATGGCGAGGGAGCAGTACTTC. Based on the CDR3 plus reference TRBV5-1 and TRBJ2-7, the full variable domain is KAGVTQTPRYLIKTRGQQVTLSCSPISGHRSVSWYQQTPGQGLQFLFEYFSETQRNKGNFPGRFSGRQFSNSRSEMNVSTLELGDSALYLCASSPQMAREQYFGPGTRLTVT.

V is TRBV7-9 and J is TRBJ1-2, with TRBD1 as a possible D gene (6 bases). Trimming stripped 2 bases from V and 8 bases from J, with 12 bases between. The length of the CDR3 is 13 residues. Germline V lookup: CDR1 SEHNR, CDR2 FQNEAQ (reference sequence). The CDR3, as DNA: TGTGCCAGCAGCTTAAGCCAGGGGATGGGCTACACCTTC. It yields the protein CASSLSQGMGYTF. The whole variable domain, filled in from reference TRBV7-9 and TRBJ1-2, reads DTGVSQNPRHKITKRGQNVTFRCDPISEHNRLYWYRQTLGQGPEFLTYFQNEAQLEKSRLLSDRFSAERPKGSFSTLEIQRTEQGDSAMYLCASSLSQGMGYTFGSGTRLTVV.

This chain links TRBV12-3 or TRBV12-4 with TRBJ2-5; D is tentatively TRBD1 or TRBD2 (7 bases each). The CDR3 extends over 15 amino acids. V was pared by 0 bases and J by 4 bases, with 12 bases between. In nucleotides, the CDR3 is TGTGCCAGCAGTTTAGCTCAGGGGGAGGGAGAGACCCAGTACTTC. It translates to CASSLAQGEGETQYF.

This clonotype was picked up many times. The rearrangement links TRBV29-1 to TRBJ2-1; TRBD2 aligns across 10 bases. This CDR3 comprises 11 residues. CDR1 is SQVTM and CDR2 is ANQGSEA in the germline V gene. J gave up 16 bases and V 4 bases, and 7 bases lay outside the gene matches. Here the CDR3 reads CSVVTSGVLFF. CDR3 DNA: TGCAGCGTTGTTACTAGCGGGGTCCTATTCTTC.

This clonotype was seen a handful of times. The chain has TRBV7-9 and TRBJ2-2, with D possibly TRBD1 on 6 matching bases. The germline V and J ends were trimmed by 1 base and 3 bases, with 15 bases remaining between them. The CDR3 spans 17 residues. Germline loops: CDR1 SEHNR, CDR2 FQNEAQ (reference sequence). CDR3 nucleotides: TGTGCCAGCAGCTTAGGCCGGGACACGGATTACACCGGGGAGCTGTTTTTT. The encoded protein is CASSLGRDTDYTGELFF.